Listed here are 24 T cell receptor beta chains from one sample, sequenced in a study of T-cell reconstitution after alpha-beta-depleted transplantation in children. Unique molecular identifiers were incorporated into the prepared TCRbeta library. TCRdb used MiXCR to reprocess the PCR reads, holding one entry per CDR3 protein. The data contain about 58,000 distinct CDR3 sequences, roughly 46% of them singletons. The material sequenced was PBMCs, mostly from graft donor cells, taken 360 days after TCRalphabeta/CD19-depleted stem cell transplant. The receptors here all came from a male patient younger than 18 who had a stem cell transplant for acute lymphoblastic leukemia, so the T cells may come from the graft donor.

In DNA, the CDR3 is TGTGCCAGCAGTTTTACCCGGGACAGGGTGTTGGGCTACACCTTC. As protein: CASSFTRDRVLGYTF. The chain couples TRBV7-9 to TRBJ1-2; 9 positions match TRBD1. Germline V gives CDR1 SEHNR, CDR2 FQNEAQ (reference sequence). The CDR3 is 15 residues long. With 6 bases clipped from V and 8 bases from J, the junction kept 13 bases outside the gene matches. Full variable domain (remainder filled in from reference TRBV7-9 and TRBJ1-2): DTGVSQNPRHKITKRGQNVTFRCDPISEHNRLYWYRQTLGQGPEFLTYFQNEAQLEKSRLLSDRFSAERPKGSFSTLEIQRTEQGDSAMYLCASSFTRDRVLGYTFGSGTRLTVV.

The chain links TRBV7-6 to TRBJ2-7, with D possibly TRBD1 on 5 matching bases. The V gene lost 5 bases and the J gene lost 6 bases, with 23 bases spanning the gap. Germline CDR1 is SGHVS and CDR2 is FNYEAQ. The CDR3 length is 16 residues. The CDR3 is CASSLVTRGLRGEQYF. The CDR3 bases are TGTGCCAGCAGCCTCGTAACAAGGGGCCTCCGTGGCGAGCAGTACTTC.

This clonotype was picked up one time. The rearrangement links TRBV9 to TRBJ2-3; D is ambiguous. The CDR3 contains 13 residues. V was pared by 5 bases and J by 3 bases, with 10 bases between. Germline-derived CDR1 and CDR2 are SGDLS and YYNGEE. This CDR3 reads CASSRSYTDTQYF. The CDR3 DNA sequence: TGTGCCAGCAGTCGATCGTATACAGATACGCAGTATTTT. The full variable domain, in which reference TRBV9 and TRBJ2-3 provide the parts outside the CDR3, is DSGVTQTPKHLITATGQRVTLRCSPRSGDLSVYWYQQSLDQGLQFLIQYYNGEERAKGNILERFSAQQFPDLHSELNLSSLELGDSALYFCASSRSYTDTQYFGPGTRLTVL.

The V gene is TRBV12-3 or TRBV12-4, the J gene TRBJ2-3; D not certain. CDR3 length equals 12 residues. The V and J ends lost 5 bases and 2 bases respectively, with 5 bases between them. CDR3 nucleotide sequence: TGTGCCAGCAGTCCATTCACAGATACGCAGTATTTT. Translated, it gives CASSPFTDTQYF.

This rearrangement joins TRBV25-1 to TRBJ2-1; maybe TRBD2 (5 bases). V was pared by 1 base and J by 5 bases, with 15 bases between. The CDR3 spans 16 residues. Germline V gene lookup returns CDR1 MGHDK and CDR2 SYGVNS. CDR3 sequence reads: CASSELVVYGNNEQFF. For the CDR3, the DNA is TGTGCCAGCAGTGAATTGGTCGTGTACGGGAACAATGAGCAGTTCTTC.

The J gene is TRBJ2-5, the V gene TRBV7-9; D may be TRBD1 or TRBD2 (5 bases each). V was trimmed by 5 bases and J by 0 bases, leaving 10 bases between them. This CDR3 contains 14 residues. CDR1 and CDR2 from the germline V gene are SEHNR and FQNEAQ (reference sequence). The CDR3 is CASSRDLNQETQYF. The CDR3, as DNA: TGTGCCAGCAGCCGGGACCTAAACCAAGAGACCCAGTACTTC.

This clonotype showed up just a few times. The chain recombines TRBV18 with TRBJ2-3, with D hard to call. The CDR3 is 12 amino acids. Trimming stripped 6 bases from V and 4 bases from J, with 8 bases between. Looked up from germline, CDR1 is KGHSH and CDR2 is LQKENI. As DNA, the CDR3 is TGTGCCAGCTCCTACGAGGCAGATACGCAGTATTTT. It specifies CASSYEADTQYF.

This clonotype has ten or more counts. This chain uses TRBV7-9 with TRBJ2-7, with a weak D call TRBD2 (6 bases). Germline CDR1 reads SEHNR; CDR2 reads FQNEAQ (reference sequence). The ends were cut back, 1 base at V and 6 bases at J, with 13 bases in the middle. The CDR3 contains 14 residues. The CDR3 reads CASSLGVTRSEQYF. The CDR3 nucleotides read TGTGCCAGCAGCTTAGGCGTGACTAGGAGCGAGCAGTACTTC. The full variable domain, its missing parts supplied by reference TRBV7-9 and TRBJ2-7, is DTGVSQNPRHKITKRGQNVTFRCDPISEHNRLYWYRQTLGQGPEFLTYFQNEAQLEKSRLLSDRFSAERPKGSFSTLEIQRTEQGDSAMYLCASSLGVTRSEQYFGPGTRLTVT.

V usage is TRBV7-2 and J usage is TRBJ2-3; TRBD1 agrees at 11 bases. Germline V gives CDR1 SGHTA, CDR2 FQGNSA. With 6 bases clipped from V and 5 bases from J, the junction kept 7 bases outside the gene matches. This CDR3 comprises 15 residues. The CDR3 reads CASRWGQGVGDTQYF. The DNA for the CDR3 is TGTGCCAGCAGGTGGGGACAGGGGGTAGGAGATACGCAGTATTTT. Looking up the rest from reference TRBV7-2 and TRBJ2-3 gives the full variable domain: GAGVSQSPSNKVTEKGKDVELRCDPISGHTALYWYRQSLGQGLEFLIYFQGNSAPDKSGLPSDRFSAERTGGSVSTLTIQRTQQEDSAVYLCASRWGQGVGDTQYFGPGTRLTVL.

This chain joins TRBV28 and TRBJ2-5, with D possibly TRBD1 on 7 matching bases. Germline CDR1 and CDR2: MDHEN and SYDVKM. V lost 4 bases and J 3 bases, leaving 15 bases between the germline ends. This CDR3 has 15 amino acids. CDR3 DNA sequence: TGTGCCAGCAGTTCCTACGCGGGGACAGAAGAGACCCAGTACTTC. This codes for CASSSYAGTEETQYF.

This CDR3 reads CSVPQGVHGYTF. The CDR3 region has the DNA TGCAGCGTTCCTCAGGGTGTGCATGGCTACACCTTC. The V call is TRBV29-1, the J call TRBJ1-2; perhaps TRBD1 as D (5 bases). This CDR3 comprises 12 residues. V lost 5 bases and J 6 bases, leaving 13 bases between the germline ends. Germline V gene sequence: CDR1 SQVTM, CDR2 ANQGSEA. Together with reference TRBV29-1 and TRBJ1-2, the CDR3 gives the full variable domain: SAVISQKPSRDICQRGTSLTIQCQVDSQVTMMFWYRQQPGQSLTLIATANQGSEATYESGFVIDKFPISRPNLTFSTLTVSNMSPEDSSIYLCSVPQGVHGYTFGSGTRLTVV.

This clonotype turned up a few times. The chain carries TRBV14 and TRBJ1-2; 9 nucleotides align to TRBD1. Trimming removed 4 bases from V and 4 bases from J; junction bases left unmatched: 7. This CDR3 is 15 amino acids long. The germline V gene encodes CDR1 SGHDN and CDR2 FVKESK. This CDR3 reads CASSRRDRASYGYTF. Written as DNA, the CDR3 is TGTGCCAGCAGCCGGAGGGACAGGGCCAGCTATGGCTACACCTTC.

This clonotype came up a few times. V is TRBV6-5 and J is TRBJ2-2; D may be TRBD1 (6 bases). The germline CDR1 and CDR2 sequences are MNHEY and SVGAGI. The V end lost 7 bases, the J end lost 7 bases, and 10 bases lay between the germline ends. The CDR3 length is 12 residues. The CDR3 protein is CASTGTSGELFF. CDR3 bases: TGTGCCAGCACTGGGACAAGCGGGGAGCTGTTTTTT.

This clonotype has more than one count but fewer than ten. The CDR3 here is CATSRDRTDTQYF. The CDR3 DNA reads TGTGCCACCAGCAGAGATCGGACGGATACGCAGTATTTT. The chain links TRBV15 to TRBJ2-3, with D hard to call. The CDR3 runs 13 residues. Germline V lookup: CDR1 LNHNV, CDR2 YYDKDF (reference sequence). V dropped 0 bases and J dropped 6 bases, with 7 bases sitting between them.

This chain uses TRBV10-3 with TRBJ2-1, with a weak D call TRBD2 (6 bases). CDR3 size: 15 residues. The ends were cut back, 6 bases at V and 2 bases at J, with 14 bases in the middle. Germline assignment: CDR1 ENHRY and CDR2 SYGVKD. The CDR3 region has the DNA TGTGCCATCAGGGGTCCGGGGGATGCCTACAATGAGCAGTTCTTC. Protein sequence: CAIRGPGDAYNEQFF.

The chain carries TRBV12-3 or TRBV12-4 and TRBJ2-3, with 8 bases fitting TRBD2. The CDR3 is 14 residues long. V was pared by 5 bases and J by 4 bases, with 5 bases of the junction left unmatched. The chain's CDR3 is CASSNSGSPDTQYF. CDR3 in DNA: TGTGCCAGCAGTAACAGCGGGAGCCCAGATACGCAGTATTTT.

CDR3 sequence: CASSFLEGYEQYF. The CDR3 bases are TGTGCCAGCAGCTTTTTGGAGGGCTACGAGCAGTACTTC. V gene TRBV7-3 combines with J gene TRBJ2-7; possibly TRBD2 for D (6 bases). The CDR3 length is 13 residues. V was pared by 3 bases and J by 3 bases, with 9 bases between. Germline CDR1 and CDR2: SGHTA and FQGTGA.

This clonotype was counted a few times. The chain links TRBV7-9 to TRBJ2-1; perhaps TRBD1 as D (6 bases). Germline V gene lookup returns CDR1 SEHNR and CDR2 FQNEAQ (reference sequence). V lost 2 bases to trimming and J lost 4 bases, with 15 bases between them. The CDR3 has 16 residues. CDR3: CASSLNPDTGYNEQFF. CDR3 sequence (DNA): TGTGCCAGCAGCTTAAATCCCGATACAGGGTACAATGAGCAGTTCTTC.

This chain joins TRBV12-3 or TRBV12-4 and TRBJ2-7; TRBD2 matches at 7 bases. V shed 5 bases, J shed 7 bases, and the junction held 5 bases outside the gene matches. The CDR3 sequence is 12 residues long. CDR3 loop: CASSGREREQYF. CDR3 bases: TGTGCCAGCAGTGGGCGGGAGCGAGAGCAGTACTTC.

This rearrangement joins TRBV7-6 to TRBJ2-7; D is perhaps TRBD1 (5 bases). V dropped 5 bases and J dropped 2 bases, with 13 bases sitting between them. Germline lookup yields CDR1 SGHVS and CDR2 FNYEAQ. The CDR3 extends over 14 amino acids. The CDR3 spells CASSPKGKTYEQYF. The CDR3 DNA sequence: TGTGCCAGCAGCCCCAAGGGGAAGACCTACGAGCAGTACTTC.

This clonotype was observed a handful of times. V and J are TRBV6-2 or TRBV6-3 and TRBJ2-1; D not certain. Germline CDR1 and CDR2: MNHEY and SVGEGT. Between the trimmed V and J ends, which lost 4 bases and 7 bases, there was a span of 5 bases. This CDR3 contains 11 residues. Written as DNA, the CDR3 is TGTGCCAGCAGTTTATTTAATGAGCAGTTCTTC. Protein: CASSLFNEQFF.

The V and J genes are TRBV6-1 and TRBJ1-2, with D perhaps matching TRBD1 (6 bases). CDR1 is MNHNS, CDR2 SASEGT, per germline. Trimming took 5 bases from V and 8 from J, leaving 21 bases between them. CDR3 size: 15 residues. For the CDR3, the DNA is TGTGCCAGCAGTCCCCGACAGGACCCAACTCGAGGCTACACCTTC. Its translation: CASSPRQDPTRGYTF.

The CDR3 reads CASSQDGLGTVNYEQYF. As DNA, the CDR3 is TGCGCCAGCAGCCAAGATGGTCTCGGGACAGTAAACTACGAGCAGTACTTC. The chain couples TRBV4-3 to TRBJ2-7; 7 bases are shared with TRBD1. CDR3 length: 17 amino acids. Trimming at V came to 0 bases and at J to 3 bases, leaving 11 bases not matched to a gene. From germline, CDR1 is LGHNA and CDR2 YSLEER.

In DNA form, the CDR3 reads TGTGCCAGCAGCCCAGACAGAAATCAGCCCCAGCATTTT. Encoded protein: CASSPDRNQPQHF. This sequence joins TRBV12-3 or TRBV12-4 and TRBJ1-5, with TRBD1 as a possible D gene (5 bases). With 6 bases removed from V and 4 bases from J, the gap between germline ends came to 10 bases. The CDR3 covers 13 residues.